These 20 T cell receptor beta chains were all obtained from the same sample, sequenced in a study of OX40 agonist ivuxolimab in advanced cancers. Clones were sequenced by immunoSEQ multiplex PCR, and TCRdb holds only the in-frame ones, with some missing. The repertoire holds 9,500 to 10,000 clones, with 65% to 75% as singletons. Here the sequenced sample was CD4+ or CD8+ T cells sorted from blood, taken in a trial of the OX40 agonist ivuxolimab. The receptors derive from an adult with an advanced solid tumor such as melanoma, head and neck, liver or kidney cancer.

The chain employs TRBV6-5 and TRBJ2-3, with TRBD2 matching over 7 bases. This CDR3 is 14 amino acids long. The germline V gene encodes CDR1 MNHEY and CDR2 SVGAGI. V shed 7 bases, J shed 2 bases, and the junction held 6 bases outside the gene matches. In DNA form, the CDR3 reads TGTGCCAGCACGGCTAGCGGTCCCACAGATACGCAGTATTTT. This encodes CASTASGPTDTQYF.

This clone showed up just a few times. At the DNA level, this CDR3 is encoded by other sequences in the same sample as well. The CDR3 reads CASSLGQGFRQPQHF. Here the CDR3 DNA reads TGTGCCAGCAGTTTAGGGCAGGGTTTTCGTCAGCCCCAGCATTTT. The chain links TRBV28 to TRBJ1-5; TRBD1 might be the D (5 bases). The CDR3 loop spans 15 amino acids. The V and J ends lost 2 bases and 6 bases respectively, with 14 bases between them. Germline V gene sequence: CDR1 MDHEN, CDR2 SYDVKM.

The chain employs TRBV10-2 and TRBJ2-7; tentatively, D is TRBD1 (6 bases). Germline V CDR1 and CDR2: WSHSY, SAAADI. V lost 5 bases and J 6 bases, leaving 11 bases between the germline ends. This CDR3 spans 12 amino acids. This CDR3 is CASSPQGSEQYF. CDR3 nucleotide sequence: TGCGCCAGCAGTCCCCAGGGGTCCGAGCAGTACTTC.

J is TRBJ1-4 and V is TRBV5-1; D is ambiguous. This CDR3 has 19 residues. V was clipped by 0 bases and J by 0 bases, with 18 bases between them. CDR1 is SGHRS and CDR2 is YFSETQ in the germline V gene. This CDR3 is CASSLAVRDPFATNEKLFF. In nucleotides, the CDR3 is TGCGCCAGCAGCTTGGCCGTTAGGGATCCATTCGCAACTAATGAAAAACTGTTTTTT.

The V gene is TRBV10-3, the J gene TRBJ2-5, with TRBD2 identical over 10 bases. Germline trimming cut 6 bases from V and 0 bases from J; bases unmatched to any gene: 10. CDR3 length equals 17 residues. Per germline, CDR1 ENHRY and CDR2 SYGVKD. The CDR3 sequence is CAISDPLAGSNQETQYF. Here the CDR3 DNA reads TGTGCCATCAGCGATCCACTAGCGGGGAGCAACCAAGAGACCCAGTACTTC.

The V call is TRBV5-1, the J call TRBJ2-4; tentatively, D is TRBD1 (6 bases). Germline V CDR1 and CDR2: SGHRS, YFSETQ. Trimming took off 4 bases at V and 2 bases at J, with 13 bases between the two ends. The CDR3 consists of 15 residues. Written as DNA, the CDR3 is TGCGCCAGCAGCCCGCAACAGGGAACCAAAAACATTCAGTACTTC. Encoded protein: CASSPQQGTKNIQYF.

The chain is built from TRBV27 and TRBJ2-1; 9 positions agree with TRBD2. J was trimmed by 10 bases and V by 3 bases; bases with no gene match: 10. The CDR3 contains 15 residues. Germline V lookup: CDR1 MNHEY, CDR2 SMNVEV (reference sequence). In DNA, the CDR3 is TGTGCCAGCAGTTTCGGCGGGGGGGAGTTCGTCGAGCAGTTCTTC. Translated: CASSFGGGEFVEQFF.

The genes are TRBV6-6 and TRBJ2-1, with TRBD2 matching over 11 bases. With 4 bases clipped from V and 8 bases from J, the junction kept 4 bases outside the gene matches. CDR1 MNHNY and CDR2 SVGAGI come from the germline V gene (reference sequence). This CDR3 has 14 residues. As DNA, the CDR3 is TGTGCCAGCAGTTCGACTAGCGGGATGGATGAGCAGTTCTTC. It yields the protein CASSSTSGMDEQFF.

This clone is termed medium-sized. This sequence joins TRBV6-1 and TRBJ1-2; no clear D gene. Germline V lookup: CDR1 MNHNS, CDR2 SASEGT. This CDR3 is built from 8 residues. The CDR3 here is CACYGYTF. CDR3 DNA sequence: TGTGCTTGTTATGGCTACACCTTC.

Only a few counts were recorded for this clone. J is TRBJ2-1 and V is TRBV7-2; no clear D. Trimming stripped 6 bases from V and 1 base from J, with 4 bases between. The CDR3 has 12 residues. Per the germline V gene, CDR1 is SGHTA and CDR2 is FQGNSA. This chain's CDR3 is CASRTSYNEQFF. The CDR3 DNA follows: TGTGCCAGCAGGACATCCTACAATGAGCAGTTCTTC.

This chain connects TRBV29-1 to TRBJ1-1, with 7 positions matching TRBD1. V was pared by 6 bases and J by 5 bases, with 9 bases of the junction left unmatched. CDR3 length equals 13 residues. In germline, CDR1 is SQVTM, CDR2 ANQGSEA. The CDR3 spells CSVLQGLGTEAFF. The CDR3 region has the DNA TGCAGCGTCTTACAGGGGCTCGGGACTGAAGCTTTCTTT.

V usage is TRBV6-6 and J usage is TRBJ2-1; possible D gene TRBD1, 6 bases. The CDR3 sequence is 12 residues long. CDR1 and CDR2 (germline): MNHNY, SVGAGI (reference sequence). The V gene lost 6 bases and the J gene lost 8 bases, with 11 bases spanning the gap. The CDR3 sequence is CASSKPGDEQFF. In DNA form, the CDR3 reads TGTGCCAGCAGCAAACCAGGGGATGAGCAGTTCTTC.

The CDR3 spells CASSADRGGGTGELFF. Here the CDR3 DNA reads TGTGCCAGCAGCGCGGACAGGGGCGGGGGCACCGGGGAGCTGTTTTTT. The rearrangement joins TRBV7-6 to TRBJ2-2, with TRBD1 identical over 9 bases. The germline V gene encodes CDR1 SGHVS and CDR2 FNYEAQ. The trim removed 5 bases at V and 4 bases at J, leaving 8 bases unmatched. This CDR3 spans 16 amino acids. Full variable domain (outside the CDR3, taken from reference TRBV7-6 and TRBJ2-2): GAGVSQSPRYKVTKRGQDVALRCDPISGHVSLYWYRQALGQGPEFLTYFNYEAQQDKSGLPNDRFSAERPEGSISTLTIQRTEQRDSAMYRCASSADRGGGTGELFFGEGSRLTVL.

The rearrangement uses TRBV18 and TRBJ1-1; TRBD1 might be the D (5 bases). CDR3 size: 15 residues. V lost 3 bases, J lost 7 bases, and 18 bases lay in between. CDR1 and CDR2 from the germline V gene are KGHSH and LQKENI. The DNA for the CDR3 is TGTGCCAGCTCACCCTCCGCCGGGATAACAGGTGAAGCTTTCTTT. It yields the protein CASSPSAGITGEAFF.

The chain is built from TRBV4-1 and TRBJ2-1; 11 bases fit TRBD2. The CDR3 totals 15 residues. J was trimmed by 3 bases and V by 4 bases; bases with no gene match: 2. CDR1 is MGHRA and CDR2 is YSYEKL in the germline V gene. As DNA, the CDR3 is TGCGCCAGCAGCCGTACTAGCGGGAGCTACAATGAGCAGTTCTTC. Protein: CASSRTSGSYNEQFF.

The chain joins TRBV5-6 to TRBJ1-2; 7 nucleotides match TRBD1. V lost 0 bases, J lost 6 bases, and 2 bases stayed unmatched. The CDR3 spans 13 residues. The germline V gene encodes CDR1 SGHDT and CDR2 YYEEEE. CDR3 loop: CASSLGQGDGYTF. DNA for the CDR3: TGTGCCAGCAGCTTGGGACAGGGAGATGGCTACACCTTC.

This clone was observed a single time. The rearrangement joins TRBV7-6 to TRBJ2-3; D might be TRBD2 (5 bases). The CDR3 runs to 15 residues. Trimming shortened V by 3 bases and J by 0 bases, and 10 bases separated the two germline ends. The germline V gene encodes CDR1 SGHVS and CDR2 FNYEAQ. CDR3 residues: CASSLGRTSTDTQYF. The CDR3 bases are TGTGCCAGCAGCTTGGGCAGGACTAGCACAGATACGCAGTATTTT.

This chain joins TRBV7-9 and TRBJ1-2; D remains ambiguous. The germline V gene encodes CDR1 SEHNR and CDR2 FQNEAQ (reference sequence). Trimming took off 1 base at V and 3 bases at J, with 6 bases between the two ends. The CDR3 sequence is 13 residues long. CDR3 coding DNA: TGTGCCAGCAGCTTAGGCCCCTACTATGGCTACACCTTC. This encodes CASSLGPYYGYTF.

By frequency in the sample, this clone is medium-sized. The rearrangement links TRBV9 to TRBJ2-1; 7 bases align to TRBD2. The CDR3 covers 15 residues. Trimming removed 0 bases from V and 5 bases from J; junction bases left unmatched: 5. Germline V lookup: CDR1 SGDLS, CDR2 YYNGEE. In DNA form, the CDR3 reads TGTGCCAGCAGCGTAGTAGCTAGCGGAGACAATGAGCAGTTCTTC. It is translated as CASSVVASGDNEQFF.

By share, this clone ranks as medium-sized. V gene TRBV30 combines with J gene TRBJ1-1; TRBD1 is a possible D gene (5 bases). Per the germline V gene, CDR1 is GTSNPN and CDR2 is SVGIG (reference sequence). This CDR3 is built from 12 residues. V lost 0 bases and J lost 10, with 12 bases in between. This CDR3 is CAWSVWGEIAFF. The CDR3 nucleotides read TGTGCCTGGAGTGTATGGGGGGAAATAGCTTTCTTT. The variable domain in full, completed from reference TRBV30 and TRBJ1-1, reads SQTIHQWPATLVQPVGSPLSLECTVEGTSNPNLYWYRQAAGRGLQLLFYSVGIGQISSEVPQNLSASRPQDRQFILSSKKLLLSDSGFYLCAWSVWGEIAFFGQGTRLTVV.